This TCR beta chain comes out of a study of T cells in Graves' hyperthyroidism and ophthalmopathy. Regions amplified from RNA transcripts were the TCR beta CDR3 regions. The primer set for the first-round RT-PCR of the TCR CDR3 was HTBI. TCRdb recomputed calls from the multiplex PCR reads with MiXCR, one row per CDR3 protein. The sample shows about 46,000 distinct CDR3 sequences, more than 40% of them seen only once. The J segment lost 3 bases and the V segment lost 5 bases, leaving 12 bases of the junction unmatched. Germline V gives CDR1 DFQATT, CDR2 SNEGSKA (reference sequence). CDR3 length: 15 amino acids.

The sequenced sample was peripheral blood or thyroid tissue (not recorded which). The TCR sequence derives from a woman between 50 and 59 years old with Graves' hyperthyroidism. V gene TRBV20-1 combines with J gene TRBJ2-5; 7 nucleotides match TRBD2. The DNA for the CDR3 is TGCAGTGCTCCAGACGCGGGAGTAGGTGAAGAGACCCAGTACTTC. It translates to CSAPDAGVGEETQYF.